Below, 24 T cell receptor beta chains from the same sample are listed, as sequenced in a study of T cells in Graves' hyperthyroidism and ophthalmopathy. TCR beta CDR3 regions were amplified from RNA transcripts. In the first-round RT-PCR of the TCR CDR3, the HTBI primer set was used. TCRdb analysed the multiplex PCR reads with MiXCR anew, one entry per CDR3 protein. The repertoire consists of 300,000 to 450,000 distinct CDR3 sequences, with about 18% occurring once and the leading ten covering 40%. The sample was blood. These receptor sequences come from a man between 18 and 35 years old with Graves' ophthalmopathy.

This clonotype was counted only a few times. The chain couples TRBV11-2 to TRBJ2-2; possible D gene TRBD1, 6 bases. The germline V gene encodes CDR1 SGHAT and CDR2 FQNNGV. There are 17 residues in the CDR3. V was clipped by 5 bases and J by 0 bases, with 16 bases between them. CDR3 loop: CASSQDFGTSNTGELFF. For the CDR3, the DNA is TGTGCCAGCAGCCAAGATTTTGGGACATCGAACACCGGGGAGCTGTTTTTT. Looking up the rest from reference TRBV11-2 and TRBJ2-2 gives the full variable domain: EAGVAQSPRYKIIEKRQSVAFWCNPISGHATLYWYQQILGQGPKLLIQFQNNGVVDDSQLPKDRFSAERLKGVDSTLKIQPAKLEDSAVYLCASSQDFGTSNTGELFFGEGSRLTVL.

The chain employs TRBV2 and TRBJ2-7; tentative D call: TRBD2 (6 bases). Germline values: CDR1 SNHLY, CDR2 FYNNEI. The germline V and J ends were trimmed by 7 bases and 1 base, with 11 bases remaining between them. The CDR3 consists of 13 residues. This CDR3 reads CASKARGSYEQYF. The CDR3 nucleotides read TGTGCCAGCAAAGCCCGGGGGTCCTACGAGCAGTACTTC.

This sequence joins TRBV6-1 and TRBJ2-7; D is perhaps TRBD1 (6 bases). V was pared by 5 bases and J by 6 bases, with 8 bases between. CDR1 and CDR2 from the germline V gene are MNHNS and SASEGT. The CDR3 length is 11 residues. CDR3 sequence reads: CASSRQAEQYF. Here the CDR3 DNA reads TGTGCCAGCAGTCGACAGGCCGAGCAGTACTTC.

The sample holds many counts of this clonotype. The chain joins TRBV28 to TRBJ1-1, with D maybe TRBD1 (6 bases). CDR1 MDHEN and CDR2 SYDVKM come from the germline V gene. The CDR3 length is 14 residues. The V end lost 2 bases, the J end lost 2 bases, and 9 bases lay between the germline ends. CDR3 DNA: TGTGCCAGCAGTTTAAGACAGGAAAACACTGAAGCTTTCTTT. Translating gives CASSLRQENTEAFF. The full variable domain, completed using reference TRBV28 and TRBJ1-1, is DVKVTQSSRYLVKRTGEKVFLECVQDMDHENMFWYRQDPGLGLRLIYFSYDVKMKEKGDIPEGYSVSREKKERFSLILESASTNQTSMYLCASSLRQENTEAFFGQGTRLTVV.

Points on this clonotype: Since no conserved phenylalanine or tryptophan closes the CDR3, a read error is the likely cause. The V gene is TRBV24-1, the J gene TRBJ1-5; D gene unclear. Trimming shortened V by 2 bases and J by 6 bases, and 4 bases separated the two germline ends. CDR1 KGHDR and CDR2 SFDVKD come from the germline V gene. This CDR3 has 12 amino acids. DNA of the CDR3: TGTGCCACCAGTGATTCGTCTCAGCCCCAGCATTCT. Translation gives CATSDSSQPQHS.

In regard to this clonotype: Germline and junction disagree at one end, which may indicate a read error. The chain joins TRBV5-1 to TRBJ1-1; D is undetermined. Looked up from germline, CDR1 is SGHRS and CDR2 is YFSETQ. CDR3 length: 12 residues. The CDR3 loop reads CASSLANTKAFF. CDR3 DNA: TGTGCCAGCAGCTTAGCTAACACTAAAGCTTTCTTT.

The genes are TRBV28 and TRBJ1-2; the match to TRBD1 covers 7 bases. CDR3 length equals 14 residues. Losses at the gene ends were 3 bases for V and 6 bases for J; bases not matched to a gene: 7. Germline values: CDR1 MDHEN, CDR2 SYDVKM. The CDR3 spells CASSFLTGLDGYTF. The DNA for the CDR3 is TGTGCCAGCAGTTTCTTGACAGGGCTGGATGGCTACACCTTC.

This clonotype was seen repeatedly, ten times or more. The rearrangement links TRBV6-1 to TRBJ2-1, with 9 bases identical to TRBD1. Germline V gene data show CDR1 as MNHNS and CDR2 as SASEGT. The CDR3 totals 16 residues. J was trimmed by 6 bases and V by 3 bases; bases with no gene match: 9. The CDR3 sequence: CASSDNTATGGNEQFF. CDR3 DNA: TGTGCCAGCAGTGATAACACAGCGACAGGGGGCAATGAGCAGTTCTTC.

The chain combines TRBV10-3 with TRBJ1-3; D gene ambiguous. The CDR3 contains 14 residues. The ends were cut back, 2 bases at V and 1 base at J, with 6 bases in the middle. Per the germline V gene, CDR1 is ENHRY and CDR2 is SYGVKD. CDR3 sequence reads: CAISEVHSGNTIYF. CDR3 nucleotide sequence: TGTGCCATCAGTGAGGTTCATTCTGGAAACACCATATATTTT.

The V and J genes are TRBV6-1 and TRBJ1-2; 9 bases fit TRBD1. The CDR3 covers 12 residues. From germline, CDR1 is MNHNS and CDR2 SASEGT. V trimming: 6 bases; J trimming: 6 bases; junction bases outside the gene matches: 2. CDR3 region: CASRQGADGYTF. The CDR3 nucleotides read TGTGCCAGCAGACAGGGGGCGGATGGCTACACCTTC.

This clonotype was found a few times. The chain is built from TRBV4-1 and TRBJ1-5, with D unresolved. The V gene's germline CDR1 is MGHRA and CDR2 YSYEKL. CDR3 size: 13 residues. V lost 0 bases and J 9 bases, leaving 9 bases between the germline ends. CDR3 DNA sequence: TGCGCCAGCAGCCAAGATCTTAGGACGCCCCAGCATTTT. This sequence encodes CASSQDLRTPQHF.

This clonotype was observed many times. V usage is TRBV12-3 or TRBV12-4 and J usage is TRBJ1-2; 9 nucleotides align to TRBD1. This CDR3 contains 14 residues. Trimming at V came to 5 bases and at J to 7 bases, leaving 8 bases not matched to a gene. The CDR3 region has the DNA TGTGCCAGCAGTCCCGGGACAGGGTTCGTTGGCTACACCTTC. It specifies CASSPGTGFVGYTF.

CDR3 residues: CATSPGTSGGAADTQYF. CDR3 nucleotide sequence: TGTGCCACCAGTCCCGGGACTAGCGGGGGGGCGGCAGATACGCAGTATTTT. The chain is built from TRBV15 and TRBJ2-3; 16 bases fit TRBD2. V shed 6 bases and J 4 bases; nucleotides not matched to a gene: 7. Germline loops: CDR1 LNHNV, CDR2 YYDKDF (reference sequence). The CDR3 is 17 amino acids.

This clonotype was counted many times. The chain is built from TRBV3-1 and TRBJ2-2; D is uncertain. The germline V gene encodes CDR1 LGHDT and CDR2 YNNKEL (reference sequence). This CDR3 has 14 amino acids. V lost 0 bases and J lost 2, with 4 bases in between. The CDR3 coding sequence is TGTGCCAGCAGCCAAGATGGTAACACCGGGGAGCTGTTTTTT. It specifies CASSQDGNTGELFF. The full variable domain, rest sourced from reference TRBV3-1 and TRBJ2-2, is DTAVSQTPKYLVTQMGNDKSIKCEQNLGHDTMYWYKQDSKKFLKIMFSYNNKELIINETVPNRFSPKSPDKAHLNLHINSLELGDSAVYFCASSQDGNTGELFFGEGSRLTVL.

This clonotype was recorded at least ten times. This sequence joins TRBV11-2 and TRBJ1-1; D is undetermined. V lost 1 base and J 8 bases, leaving 11 bases between the germline ends. CDR3 length equals 13 residues. The germline gives CDR1 SGHAT, CDR2 FQNNGV. The CDR3 is CASSLGSSSEAFF. The CDR3 DNA reads as TGTGCCAGCAGCTTAGGGTCGAGCTCCGAAGCTTTCTTT.

This clonotype was recorded many times. J is TRBJ2-7 and V is TRBV28; TRBD2 is a possible D gene (6 bases). This CDR3 contains 15 residues. V lost 10 bases and J lost 0, with 19 bases in between. Germline values: CDR1 MDHEN, CDR2 SYDVKM. CDR3 nucleotide sequence: TGTGCCATCCGTCCCGTGGGGGGAAGCTCCTACGAGCAGTACTTC. Translating gives CAIRPVGGSSYEQYF. The full variable domain, with the rest looked up from reference TRBV28 and TRBJ2-7, is DVKVTQSSRYLVKRTGEKVFLECVQDMDHENMFWYRQDPGLGLRLIYFSYDVKMKEKGDIPEGYSVSREKKERFSLILESASTNQTSMYLCAIRPVGGSSYEQYFGPGTRLTVT.

The chain has TRBV19 and TRBJ2-3; a weak D match, TRBD2 (5 bases). The CDR3 is 14 amino acids. Germline V gives CDR1 LNHDA, CDR2 SQIVND (reference sequence). With 4 bases removed from V and 1 base from J, the gap between germline ends came to 9 bases. The DNA for the CDR3 is TGTGCCAGTAGTACCTCACTAGGCACAGATACGCAGTATTTT. Its protein product is CASSTSLGTDTQYF.

This clonotype has at least ten counts. This chain joins TRBV12-3 or TRBV12-4 and TRBJ1-3, with a tentative D call TRBD1 (5 bases). V lost 2 bases to trimming and J lost 4 bases, with 15 bases between them. The CDR3 is made up of 16 amino acids. The chain's CDR3 is CASSLTMQGTGNTIYF. In DNA form, the CDR3 reads TGTGCCAGCAGTTTAACCATGCAGGGAACGGGAAACACCATATATTTT.

This clonotype was observed a few times. The V and J genes are TRBV28 and TRBJ2-3, with 10 bases fitting TRBD1. V dropped 7 bases and J dropped 4; count of bases not matched to a gene: 5. The CDR3 extends over 14 amino acids. The germline V gene encodes CDR1 MDHEN and CDR2 SYDVKM. The CDR3 DNA reads as TGTGCCAGCAACTCCGGGACAGGGGCAGATACGCAGTATTTT. This codes for CASNSGTGADTQYF. Drawing the rest from reference TRBV28 and TRBJ2-3, the complete variable domain is DVKVTQSSRYLVKRTGEKVFLECVQDMDHENMFWYRQDPGLGLRLIYFSYDVKMKEKGDIPEGYSVSREKKERFSLILESASTNQTSMYLCASNSGTGADTQYFGPGTRLTVL.

There are many counts of this clonotype. The chain couples TRBV19 to TRBJ1-2, with D possibly TRBD1 on 6 matching bases. Germline CDR1 is LNHDA and CDR2 is SQIVND (reference sequence). The CDR3 extends over 17 amino acids. The germline V and J ends were trimmed by 7 bases and 1 base, with 22 bases remaining between them. The CDR3 region is CASNERTALVGNYGYTF. The CDR3 DNA follows: TGTGCCAGTAATGAACGGACAGCCCTAGTTGGTAACTATGGCTACACCTTC.

At least ten counts were recorded for this clonotype. The rearrangement joins TRBV9 to TRBJ1-1; D unresolved. Looked up from germline, CDR1 is SGDLS and CDR2 is YYNGEE. Trimming stripped 3 bases from V and 2 bases from J, with 5 bases between. The CDR3 runs 12 residues. The CDR3 is CASSEINTEAFF. CDR3 sequence (DNA): TGTGCCAGCAGCGAGATCAACACTGAAGCTTTCTTT.

This clonotype was counted a few times. The chain recombines TRBV12-3 or TRBV12-4 with TRBJ1-3; 9 bases fit TRBD1. The CDR3 runs 16 residues. Germline trimming cut 5 bases from V and 2 bases from J; bases unmatched to any gene: 7. CDR3 in amino acids: CASSGQGSRTGNTIYF. In DNA, the CDR3 is TGTGCCAGCAGTGGACAGGGGTCGAGAACTGGAAACACCATATATTTT.

This clonotype was counted ten times or more. The V gene is TRBV6-1, the J gene TRBJ1-2; D is uncertain. CDR1 MNHNS and CDR2 SASEGT come from the germline V gene. The CDR3 covers 13 residues. V was cut by 0 bases and J by 7 bases, with 9 bases left in between. The CDR3 reads CASSEALTAGYTF. As DNA, the CDR3 is TGTGCCAGCAGTGAAGCGCTTACGGCTGGCTACACCTTC.

This clonotype was seen many times. The chain uses TRBV28 and TRBJ2-5, with D possibly matching TRBD2 (5 bases). The CDR3 covers 14 residues. Germline lookup yields CDR1 MDHEN and CDR2 SYDVKM. V lost 6 bases and J 7 bases, leaving 18 bases between the germline ends. The CDR3 sequence: CASSLVGGLGTQYF. CDR3 nucleotides: TGTGCCAGCAGCCTCGTTGGAGGCCTTGGGACCCAGTACTTC.